This paragraph reports one T cell receptor beta chain. These data belong to a study of control samples from healthy donors and cancer patients. Some clones are missing from TCRdb's copy, which holds only in-frame ones; the method was immunoSEQ multiplex PCR. The sample records about 140,000 clones, more than 80% being singletons. Sequencing used blood. The sequence was obtained from a man aged 18 to 30 in good health.

The CDR3 region has the DNA TGTGCCAGCGGGACAGGGGGCATTACTGAAGCTTTCTTT. It is translated as CASGTGGITEAFF. The chain carries TRBV27 and TRBJ1-1, with 12 bases aligning to TRBD1. The CDR3 totals 13 residues. V was pared by 8 bases and J by 5 bases, with 3 bases of the junction left unmatched. Germline V gene lookup returns CDR1 MNHEY and CDR2 SMNVEV (reference sequence).